A selection of T cell receptor beta chains follows, all from one sample in a study of cytomegalovirus exposure and HLA in healthy donors. Assay: immunoSEQ multiplex PCR; the TCRdb copy retains only in-frame clones and omits some. The sample includes about 95,000 clones, 60% to 80% of them seen just once. Specimen: PBMCs. These TCRs come from a man in his sixties in good health and CMV-seronegative. The CDR3 runs from the conserved cysteine through the conserved F or W. D genes are given only for firm matches. Clone sizes are given selectively: once, few, many, or a class where the clone is expanded.

d_call,j_call,clone_size,v_call,cdr3_nt,cdr3_aa
NA,TRBJ2-7,NA,TRBV14,TGTGCCAGCAGCCAAGTAATCCTTTCCTACGAGCAGTACTTC,CASSQVILSYEQYF
TRBD1,TRBJ1-2,few,TRBV25-1,TGTGCCAGCAGTGCACCCCGGACAGGCGTCTCAGCTAACTATGGCTACACCTTC,CASSAPRTGVSANYGYTF
TRBD1,TRBJ1-2,once,TRBV28,TGTGCCAGCAGTTTGGGGACAGGGAGCTATGGCTACACCTTC,CASSLGTGSYGYTF
NA,TRBJ1-2,NA,TRBV21-1,TGTGCCAGCAGCGGTCCAAGGAAGAGGGGGCTCTACTACACCTTC,CASSGPRKRGLYYTF
TRBD1,TRBJ1-2,NA,TRBV9,TGTGCCAGCAGCGTAGGCCCCGGGACAGCTCGGACGAACTATGGCTACACCTTC,CASSVGPGTARTNYGYTF
NA,TRBJ1-1,NA,TRBV30,TGTGCCTGGAGGGTCACAATGAACACTGAAGCTTTCTTT,CAWRVTMNTEAFF
NA,TRBJ1-2,NA,TRBV5-5,TGTGCCAGCAGCTTTGCAGGGGCTAACTATGGCTACACCTTC,CASSFAGANYGYTF
NA,TRBJ1-5,NA,TRBV19,TGTGCCAGTAGTATACAGTTGGGGGGTGGTTCTCAGCCCCAGCATTTT,CASSIQLGGGSQPQHF
TRBD1,TRBJ1-1,NA,TRBV7-2,TGTGCCAGCAGCTCAGACAGGGGCGATGAAGCTTTCTTT,CASSSDRGDEAFF
NA,TRBJ2-7,NA,TRBV19,TGTGCCAGTAGTATAGGAGCAGGGTTATACGAGCAGTACTTC,CASSIGAGLYEQYF
NA,TRBJ1-5,once,TRBV6-1,TGTGCCAGCAGTGAAACTCGGGGGACGAAGCAGCCCCAGCATTTT,CASSETRGTKQPQHF
TRBD2,TRBJ2-7,NA,TRBV27,TGTGCCAGCAGTATCGGGACTAGCGGGAGAGGGTCCTACGAGCAGTACTTC,CASSIGTSGRGSYEQYF
NA,TRBJ1-5,NA,TRBV30,TGTGCCTGGAGTGTACTGGGGGGAAGAAATCAGCCCCAGCATTTT,CAWSVLGGRNQPQHF
NA,TRBJ2-3,NA,TRBV5-6,TGTGCCAGCAGCCCCCGGACAGGGAGGGTAGATACGCAGTATTTT,CASSPRTGRVDTQYF
NA,TRBJ2-2,NA,TRBV15,TGTGCCACCAGCAGAGCAGGGGACACCGGGGAGCTGTTTTTT,CATSRAGDTGELFF
NA,TRBJ2-2,NA,TRBV6-4,TGTGCCAGCAGTCCGGACTTGAACACCGGGGAGCTGTTTTTT,CASSPDLNTGELFF
NA,TRBJ2-1,few,TRBV29-1,TGCAGCGGGCAGGTCGGGAGCTCCTACAATGAGCAGTTCTTC,CSGQVGSSYNEQFF
NA,TRBJ1-2,once,TRBV7-8,TGTGCCAGCAGCCTCGGACAGAGCTATGGCTACACCTTC,CASSLGQSYGYTF
NA,TRBJ2-1,NA,TRBV5-1,TGCGCCAGCAGCCCCCCTGCCTACAATGAGCAGTTCTTC,CASSPPAYNEQFF
NA,TRBJ1-4,NA,TRBV25-1,TGTGCCAGCAGTGTACACCCGGGGGGAGAAAAACTGTTTTTT,CASSVHPGGEKLFF
NA,TRBJ2-4,NA,TRBV29-1,TGCAGCGCAGGGGAGAGGAGCAAAAACATTCAGTACTTC,CSAGERSKNIQYF
TRBD1,TRBJ1-4,NA,TRBV7-2,TGTGCCAGCAGCTTAGAGACAGGGGGTAATGAAAAACTGTTTTTT,CASSLETGGNEKLFF
TRBD1,TRBJ2-1,NA,TRBV2,TGTGCCAGCAGTGAGCGGCAGGGGGATGAGCAGTTCTTC,CASSERQGDEQFF
NA,TRBJ2-1,NA,TRBV10-1,TGCGCCAGCAGCCTGACTAGGTACAATGAGCAGTTCTTC,CASSLTRYNEQFF
NA,TRBJ1-4,once,TRBV5-1,TGCGCCAGCAGCTTGGGAGGGACAACTAATGAAAAACTGTTTTTT,CASSLGGTTNEKLFF
TRBD2,TRBJ2-3,NA,TRBV5-6,TGTGCCAGCAGCTTGAGACTAGCGGGAGGAGCAGATACGCAGTATTTT,CASSLRLAGGADTQYF
TRBD1,TRBJ1-4,NA,TRBV6-6,TGTGCCAGCAGTTTCTTTCGGACAGGGGCTAATGAAAAACTGTTTTTT,CASSFFRTGANEKLFF
NA,TRBJ2-7,few,TRBV20-1,TGCAGTGCGTGGGCGATTTACGAGCAGTACTTC,CSAWAIYEQYF
NA,TRBJ1-3,NA,TRBV29-1,TGCAGCGTAGGTACGGGGAGCTCTGGAAACACCATATATTTT,CSVGTGSSGNTIYF
NA,TRBJ1-2,NA,TRBV5-5,TGTGCCAGCAGCTTGGCAGGGGTTGGTGACTATGGCTACACCTTC,CASSLAGVGDYGYTF
NA,TRBJ2-5,NA,TRBV7-2,TGTGCCAGCAGCCCGAGGTTGAGGCGGGAAACAGAGACCCAGTACTTC,CASSPRLRRETETQYF
NA,TRBJ1-3,NA,TRBV29-1,TGCAGCGTTGAAGATCCGGGTAGAGACACCATATATTTT,CSVEDPGRDTIYF
NA,TRBJ1-4,NA,TRBV6-6,TGTGCCAGCAGTTACTTGGCAGGGCCTAATGAAAAACTGTTTTTT,CASSYLAGPNEKLFF
NA,TRBJ1-2,NA,TRBV19,TGTGCCAGTAGTATTGGAGGGAACCTATTCTATGGCTACACCTTC,CASSIGGNLFYGYTF
NA,TRBJ2-7,NA,TRBV25-1,TGTGCCAGCAGCGGGGCGGGGGCGCTCTACGAGCAGTACTTC,CASSGAGALYEQYF
TRBD1,TRBJ1-4,few,TRBV19,TGTGCCAGTAGTATCGGGACAGAAGTAGGAATGGCTAATGAAAAACTGTTTTTT,CASSIGTEVGMANEKLFF
NA,TRBJ2-1,once,TRBV7-6,TGTGCCAGCAGCTTAGATGGGGGGTTGCGGGACAATGAGCAGTTCTTC,CASSLDGGLRDNEQFF
TRBD1,TRBJ1-5,NA,TRBV6-1,TGTGCCAGCAGTGTGGACAGGGGGATAGGTCAGCCCCAGCATTTT,CASSVDRGIGQPQHF
TRBD1,TRBJ1-4,NA,TRBV7-2,TGTGCCAGCAGCCAGACAGGGGGCGATGAAAAACTGTTTTTT,CASSQTGGDEKLFF
NA,TRBJ2-7,NA,TRBV6-1,TGTGCCAGCATTTCAACTAGTTCGGACTACGAGCAGTACTTC,CASISTSSDYEQYF
NA,TRBJ2-1,NA,TRBV15,TGTGCCACCAGCAGAGATTGGAGTGTTGGGTCCAATGAGCAGTTCTTC,CATSRDWSVGSNEQFF
TRBD2,TRBJ2-7,few,TRBV30,TGTGCCTGGAGTGACCCTGGGGGGGTTAAATCGGGCTACGAGCAGTACTTC,CAWSDPGGVKSGYEQYF
TRBD2,TRBJ2-3,NA,TRBV9,TGTGCCAGCAGCGGAGCGAGCGGGAGCAGAGCAGATACGCAGTATTTT,CASSGASGSRADTQYF
NA,TRBJ1-4,NA,TRBV28,TGTGCCAGCAGAGCAGGGACAAATGAAAAACTGTTTTTT,CASRAGTNEKLFF
TRBD2,TRBJ2-1,NA,TRBV7-9,TGTGCCAGCAGTCCCAAGCCCGGACTAGCGGGGGGGCGGGAGCAGTTCTTC,CASSPKPGLAGGREQFF
TRBD2,TRBJ2-5,few,TRBV5-4,TGTGCCAGCAGCCCGACTAGCGGGGGGAATCAAGAGACCCAGTACTTC,CASSPTSGGNQETQYF
TRBD1,TRBJ1-4,few,TRBV9,TGTGCCAGCAGCGGAACCGGGACAGGGGTCGAAAAACTGTTTTTT,CASSGTGTGVEKLFF
NA,TRBJ1-1,NA,TRBV7-2,TGTGCCAGCAGCTTAGAGGGGAGGCACACTGAAGCTTTCTTT,CASSLEGRHTEAFF
NA,TRBJ1-5,NA,TRBV29-1,TGCAGCGTTGTGGTCGACACCAATCAGCCCCAGCATTTT,CSVVVDTNQPQHF
TRBD1,TRBJ2-7,NA,TRBV2,TGTGCCAGCGTCCGGGACAGGGGATTGGGGGACGAGCAGTACTTC,CASVRDRGLGDEQYF
NA,TRBJ2-1,NA,TRBV4-3,TGCGCCAGCAGCCAGGAACTAGCTGAGGGGTACAATGAGCAGTTCTTC,CASSQELAEGYNEQFF
NA,TRBJ2-4,NA,TRBV6-1,TGTGCCAGCAGTTTTAACAGGGTTAACATTCAGTACTTC,CASSFNRVNIQYF
TRBD1,TRBJ1-1,few,TRBV10-3,TGTGCCATCACTCCGGGGACGGGACAGGGGCACACTGAAGCTTTCTTT,CAITPGTGQGHTEAFF
NA,TRBJ2-6,few,TRBV6-1,TGTGCCAGCAGTGGAGGCAGCTCTGGGGCCAACGTCCTGACTTTC,CASSGGSSGANVLTF
TRBD2,TRBJ2-2,NA,TRBV5-1,TGCGCCAGCATAGGACTAGCGGGGGGAAACACCGGGGAGCTGTTTTTT,CASIGLAGGNTGELFF
NA,TRBJ2-3,NA,TRBV5-4,TGTGCCAGCAGCTCCTGGTTGGCCACAGATACGCAGTATTTT,CASSSWLATDTQYF
TRBD2,TRBJ2-7,NA,TRBV7-8,TGTGCCAGCAGCTTAGTGGGGGGGTACGAGCAGTACTTC,CASSLVGGYEQYF
TRBD2,TRBJ2-3,NA,TRBV5-4,TGTGCCAGCAGCTTGGCGAGGGGCGGGAGTTGGAGCACAGATACGCAGTATTTT,CASSLARGGSWSTDTQYF
TRBD2,TRBJ2-1,NA,TRBV2,TGTGCCAGCAGAGGGACTAGCGGGAGAAATGAGCAGTTCTTC,CASRGTSGRNEQFF